A single sample gave rise to the 10 T cell receptor beta chains below, sequenced in a study of T cell repertoires in cytomegalovirus infection. TCRdb itself ran the reads through MiXCR, one entry per CDR3 protein. The sample records about 140,000 distinct CDR3 sequences, approximately 5.9% being singletons. The sequenced sample consisted of PBMCs. The receptors originated from a human donor in good health (CMV status not recorded). Some clones in this sample may be carry-over from other donors' samples.

This clonotype was counted ten times or more. The V gene is TRBV12-5, the J gene TRBJ1-5, with TRBD1 matching 10 bases. The germline gives CDR1 LGHNT, CDR2 FRNRAP. The CDR3 contains 15 residues. V dropped 2 bases and J dropped 5; count of bases not matched to a gene: 3. For the CDR3, the DNA is TGTGCTAGTGGTTTGAGACAGGGGGCCCATCAGCCCCAGCATTTT. This gives the protein CASGLRQGAHQPQHF.

This clonotype was seen many times. This chain links TRBV19 with TRBJ2-7; TRBD1 matches at 9 bases. Looked up from germline, CDR1 is LNHDA and CDR2 is SQIVND (reference sequence). The ends lost 5 bases at V and 1 base at J; junction bases unmatched: 6. This CDR3 has 15 residues. The CDR3 protein is CASSPSGTGSYEQYF. The CDR3 DNA reads TGTGCCAGTAGTCCCTCCGGGACAGGGTCCTACGAGCAGTACTTC.

The chain joins TRBV20-1 to TRBJ1-6; D gene uncertain. V was clipped by 5 bases and J by 8 bases, with 4 bases between them. This CDR3 spans 10 amino acids. CDR1 is DFQATT, CDR2 SNEGSKA, per germline (reference sequence). CDR3 sequence (DNA): TGCAGTGCTGGGGATTCACCCCTCCACTTT. Protein sequence: CSAGDSPLHF.

Concerning this clonotype: A much larger clonotype is one base distant, so this may be a read error. The chain employs TRBV5-1 and TRBJ2-1; 7 positions agree with TRBD2. Germline values: CDR1 SGHRS, CDR2 YFSETQ. The CDR3 covers 15 residues. This CDR3 is CASSLADVREGPVSF. CDR3 nucleotide sequence: TGCGCCAGCAGCTTGGCCGATGTCAGGGAGGGGCCTGTCTCCTTC.

The V and J genes are TRBV15 and TRBJ2-7; D unclear. Germline V gene sequence: CDR1 LNHNV, CDR2 YYDKDF (reference sequence). V dropped 5 bases and J dropped 4 bases, with 6 bases sitting between them. The CDR3 is 11 amino acids. As DNA, the CDR3 is TGTGCCACCAGCGACGGGTACGAGCAGTACTTC. It translates to CATSDGYEQYF.

At least ten counts were recorded for this clonotype. The V call is TRBV7-2, the J call TRBJ2-5, with 7 bases matching TRBD1. The germline gives CDR1 SGHTA, CDR2 FQGNSA. J lost 2 bases, V lost 4 bases, and 4 bases had no gene match. CDR3 size: 14 residues. DNA for the CDR3: TGTGCCAGCAGCTATAAGGGACAGCAAGAGACCCAGTACTTC. This translates into CASSYKGQQETQYF.

This clonotype was seen repeatedly, ten times or more. The chain links TRBV12-3 or TRBV12-4 to TRBJ2-3, with TRBD2 matching 13 bases. V gave up 7 bases and J gave up 4 bases; unmatched junction bases: 5. The CDR3 sequence is 15 residues long. CDR3 amino acids: CASTPLAGGPDTQYF. The DNA for the CDR3 is TGTGCCAGCACCCCACTAGCGGGGGGGCCAGATACGCAGTATTTT.

This clonotype occurred a few times. The junction departs from germline at one end; a sequencing error may be responsible. This chain links TRBV20-1 with TRBJ2-5; 12 positions match TRBD2. CDR3 size: 15 residues. Germline CDR1 is DFQATT and CDR2 is SNEGSKA (reference sequence). DNA of the CDR3: TGCAGGGCTAGCGGGGGGGCCCGGTCCCAAGAGACCCAGTACTTC. Translating gives CRASGGARSQETQYF.

This clonotype was seen ten or more times. This chain uses TRBV6-6 with TRBJ1-4; no clear D gene. CDR3 length: 14 residues. The V end was cut by 10 bases, the J end by 5 bases, with 17 bases between. Germline V CDR1 and CDR2: MNHNY, SVGAGI (reference sequence). The CDR3 bases are TGTGCCACCAAGTACGAGGCGGGGAATGAAAAACTGTTTTTT. This sequence encodes CATKYEAGNEKLFF.

This clonotype has ten or more counts. V and J are TRBV10-3 and TRBJ2-7; D not certain. Trimming removed 5 bases at V and 3 bases at J, with 8 bases between. This CDR3 is built from 12 residues. From germline, CDR1 is ENHRY and CDR2 SYGVKD. The CDR3: CAISQPNYEQYF. CDR3 DNA: TGTGCCATCAGTCAACCCAACTACGAGCAGTACTTC.